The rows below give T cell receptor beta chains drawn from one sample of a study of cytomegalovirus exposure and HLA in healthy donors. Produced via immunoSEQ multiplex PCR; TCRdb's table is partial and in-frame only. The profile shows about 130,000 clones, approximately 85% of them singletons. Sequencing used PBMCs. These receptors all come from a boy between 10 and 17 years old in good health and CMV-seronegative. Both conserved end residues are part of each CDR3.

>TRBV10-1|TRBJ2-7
CASSELQGQGEQYF
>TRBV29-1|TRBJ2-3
CSVEGTSGDFSTDTQYF
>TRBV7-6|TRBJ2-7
CASSMGSGRLGNYEQYF
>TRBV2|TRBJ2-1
CASSGSGSYEQFF
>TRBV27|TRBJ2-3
CASRAGGGTDTQYF
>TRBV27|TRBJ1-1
CASSLWREKTDTEAFF
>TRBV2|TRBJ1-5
CASSEATPNQPQHF
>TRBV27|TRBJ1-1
CASSPPGSTGMNTEAFF
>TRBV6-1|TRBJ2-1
CASRRLATVYNEQFF
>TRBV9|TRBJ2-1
CASSTGLAGGRRDEQFF
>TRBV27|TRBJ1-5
CASSFSGNQPQHF
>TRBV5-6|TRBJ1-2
CASSLAQGTGGYTF
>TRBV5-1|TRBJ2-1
CASSQRTGRPYNEQFF
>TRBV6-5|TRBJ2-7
CASSRDRGHRYEQYF
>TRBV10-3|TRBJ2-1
CAISESGTYNEQFF
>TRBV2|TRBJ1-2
CASSEVAGGYGYPF
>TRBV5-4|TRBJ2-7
CASSGPGLDEQYF
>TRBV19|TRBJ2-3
CASSPLASTDTQYF
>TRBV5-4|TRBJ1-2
CASSPGGAYGYTF
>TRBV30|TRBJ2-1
CAWSVGRASSYNEQFF
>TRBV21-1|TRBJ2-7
CASSKVVQGEESYEQYF
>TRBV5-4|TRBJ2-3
CASSTRTSGGASADTQYF
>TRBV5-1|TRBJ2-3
CASSLQRGSDTQYF
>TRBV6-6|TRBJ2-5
CASSPGQGRQTQYF
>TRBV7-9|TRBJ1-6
CASSSTGDNSPLHF
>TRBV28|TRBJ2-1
CASSLADFNEQFF
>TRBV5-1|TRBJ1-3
CASSSGGGGSSGNTIYF
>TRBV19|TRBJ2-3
CASTSSGRGRDTQYF
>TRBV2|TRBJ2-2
CASSVKNTGELFF
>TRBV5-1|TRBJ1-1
CASSLLQNTEAFF
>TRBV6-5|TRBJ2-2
CASTRRQGASGELFF
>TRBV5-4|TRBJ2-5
CASSSSGLAEQETQYF
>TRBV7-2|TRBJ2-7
CASSLGARWEQYF
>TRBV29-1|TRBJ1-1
CSVVGGPELENTEAFF
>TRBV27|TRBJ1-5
CASSLQGRNQPQHF
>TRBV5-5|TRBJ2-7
CASSFATGDYEQYF
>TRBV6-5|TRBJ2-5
CASSFETGQGSGTQYF
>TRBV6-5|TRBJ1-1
CASSLSSYRVTEAFF
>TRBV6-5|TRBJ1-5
CASSNGEGLDQPQHF
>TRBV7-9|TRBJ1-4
CASSLGFPGLPNEKLFF
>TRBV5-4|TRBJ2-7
CASSLRKLAGNTLEQYF